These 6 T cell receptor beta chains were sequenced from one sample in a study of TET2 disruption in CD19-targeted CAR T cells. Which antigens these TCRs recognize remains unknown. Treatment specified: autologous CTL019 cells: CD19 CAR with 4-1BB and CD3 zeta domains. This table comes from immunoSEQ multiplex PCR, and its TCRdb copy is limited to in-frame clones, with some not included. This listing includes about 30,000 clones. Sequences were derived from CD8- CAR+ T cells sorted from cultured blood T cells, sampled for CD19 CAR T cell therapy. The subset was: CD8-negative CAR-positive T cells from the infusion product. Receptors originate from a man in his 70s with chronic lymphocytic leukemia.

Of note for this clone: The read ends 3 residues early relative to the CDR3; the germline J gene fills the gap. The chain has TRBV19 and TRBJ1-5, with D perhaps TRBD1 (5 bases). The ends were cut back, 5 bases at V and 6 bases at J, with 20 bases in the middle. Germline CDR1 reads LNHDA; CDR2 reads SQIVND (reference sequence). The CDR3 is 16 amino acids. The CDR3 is CASSLSDTGWTQPQHF. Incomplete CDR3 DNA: TGTGCCAGTAGTCTATCGGACACTGGATGGACTCAGCCC.

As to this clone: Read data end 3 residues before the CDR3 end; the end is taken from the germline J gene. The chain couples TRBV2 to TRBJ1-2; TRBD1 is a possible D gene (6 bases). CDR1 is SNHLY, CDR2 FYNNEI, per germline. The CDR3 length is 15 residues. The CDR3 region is CASRTQGIRTDTYTF. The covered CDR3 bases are TGTGCCAGCAGGACCCAAGGTATTAGGACAGATACC.

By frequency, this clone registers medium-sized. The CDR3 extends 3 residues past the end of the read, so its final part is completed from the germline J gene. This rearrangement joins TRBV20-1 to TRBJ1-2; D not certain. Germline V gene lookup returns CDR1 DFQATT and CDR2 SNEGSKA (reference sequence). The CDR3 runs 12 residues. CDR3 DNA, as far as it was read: TGCAGTGCTAGAGATCCCGGTATCGTC. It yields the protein CSARDPGIV. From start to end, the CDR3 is CSARDPGIVYTF.

The CDR3 region is CASSLQGAADTQYF. The CDR3 DNA, read in part, is TGTGCCAGCAGCTTGCAGGGGGCGGCAGATACC. The V gene is TRBV5-5, the J gene TRBJ2-5; 8 bases are a match to TRBD1. The CDR3 end lies 3 residues beyond the end of the read and is filled in from the germline J gene. The V gene's germline CDR1 is SGHKS and CDR2 YYEKEE (reference sequence). The CDR3 consists of 14 residues.

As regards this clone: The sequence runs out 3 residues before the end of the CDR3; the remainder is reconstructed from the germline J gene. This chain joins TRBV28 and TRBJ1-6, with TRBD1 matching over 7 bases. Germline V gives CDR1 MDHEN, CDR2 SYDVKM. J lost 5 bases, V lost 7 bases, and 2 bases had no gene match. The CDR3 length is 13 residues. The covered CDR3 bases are TGTGCCAGCAAGGACAGGAATAATTCACCC. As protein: CASKDRNNSP. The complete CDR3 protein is CASKDRNNSPLHF.

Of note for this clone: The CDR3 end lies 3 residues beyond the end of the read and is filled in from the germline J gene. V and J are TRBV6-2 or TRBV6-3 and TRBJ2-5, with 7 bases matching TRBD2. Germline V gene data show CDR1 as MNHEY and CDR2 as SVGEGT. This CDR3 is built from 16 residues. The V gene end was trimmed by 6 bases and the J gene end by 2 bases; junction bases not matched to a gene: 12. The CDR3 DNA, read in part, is TGTGCCAGCAGCCGTACAGCGGGACCACTTCAAGAGACC. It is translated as CASSRTAGPLQET. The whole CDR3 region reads CASSRTAGPLQETQYF.